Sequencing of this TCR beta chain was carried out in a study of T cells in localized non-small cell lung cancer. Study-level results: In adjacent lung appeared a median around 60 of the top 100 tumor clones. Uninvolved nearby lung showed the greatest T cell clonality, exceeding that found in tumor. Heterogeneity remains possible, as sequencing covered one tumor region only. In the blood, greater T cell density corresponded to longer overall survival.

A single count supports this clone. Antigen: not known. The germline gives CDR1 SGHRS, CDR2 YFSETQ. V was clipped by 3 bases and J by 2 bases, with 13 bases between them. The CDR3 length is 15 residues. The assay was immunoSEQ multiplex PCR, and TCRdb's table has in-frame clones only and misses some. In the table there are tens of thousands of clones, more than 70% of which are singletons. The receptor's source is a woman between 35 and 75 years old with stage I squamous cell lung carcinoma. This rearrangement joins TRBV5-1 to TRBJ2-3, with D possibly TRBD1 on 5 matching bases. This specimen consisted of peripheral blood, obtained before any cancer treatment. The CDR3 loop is CASSSLGHNTDTQYF. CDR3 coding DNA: TGCGCCAGCAGCTCATTAGGACACAACACAGATACGCAGTATTTT.